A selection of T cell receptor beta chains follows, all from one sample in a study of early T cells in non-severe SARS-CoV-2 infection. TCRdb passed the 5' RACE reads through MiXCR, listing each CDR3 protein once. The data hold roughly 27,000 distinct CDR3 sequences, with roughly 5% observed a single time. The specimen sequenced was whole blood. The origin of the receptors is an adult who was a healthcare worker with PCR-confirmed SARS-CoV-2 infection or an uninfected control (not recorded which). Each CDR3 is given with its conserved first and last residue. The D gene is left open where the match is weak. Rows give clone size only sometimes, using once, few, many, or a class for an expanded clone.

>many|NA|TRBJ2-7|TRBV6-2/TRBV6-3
CASKKERTSSYEQYF
TGTGCCAGCAAAAAGGAACGGACAAGCTCCTACGAGCAGTACTTC
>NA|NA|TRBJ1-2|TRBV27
CASSLAGSYGYTF
TGTGCCAGCAGTTTGGCGGGGTCCTATGGCTACACCTTC
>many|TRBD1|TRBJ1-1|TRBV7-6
CASSPQTGGLVEAFF
TGTGCCAGCAGCCCGCAGACAGGGGGCTTGGTTGAAGCTTTCTTT
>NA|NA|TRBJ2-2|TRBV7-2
CASTRGPQGELFF
TGTGCCAGCACAAGGGGCCCGCAGGGGGAGCTGTTTTTT
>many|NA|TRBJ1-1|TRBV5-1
CASSLERIPNTEAFF
TGCGCCAGCAGCTTGGAACGGATCCCGAACACTGAAGCTTTCTTT
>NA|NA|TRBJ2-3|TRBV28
CASSLPATDTQYF
TGTGCCAGCAGTTTGCCCGCGACAGATACGCAGTATTTT
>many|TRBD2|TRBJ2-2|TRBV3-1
CASSQLLAGLKGELFF
TGTGCCAGCAGCCAGTTACTAGCGGGATTAAAAGGGGAGCTGTTTTTT
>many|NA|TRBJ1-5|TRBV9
CASSPSGGGQPQHF
TGTGCCAGCAGCCCTAGTGGGGGCGGACAGCCCCAGCATTTT
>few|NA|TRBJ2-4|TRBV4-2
CASSQAGQLAKNIQYF
TGTGCCAGCAGCCAGGCCGGGCAGCTAGCCAAAAACATTCAGTACTTC
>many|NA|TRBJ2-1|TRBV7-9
CASSLSRQFQFF
TGTGCCAGCAGCTTAAGCAGGCAGTTCCAGTTCTTC
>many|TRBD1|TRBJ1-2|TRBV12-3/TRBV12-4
CASSLGGGAGGYTF
TGTGCCAGCAGTCTGGGAGGGGGCGCGGGAGGCTACACCTTC
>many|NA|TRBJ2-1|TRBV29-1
CSVARGTSYNEQFF
TGCAGCGTTGCTCGGGGTACCTCCTACAATGAGCAGTTCTTC
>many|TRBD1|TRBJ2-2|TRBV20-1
CSATGTGGPTGELFF
TGCAGTGCTACCGGGACAGGAGGGCCGACCGGGGAGCTGTTTTTT
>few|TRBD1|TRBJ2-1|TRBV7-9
CASSLGTASFPPNEQFF
TGTGCCAGCAGCTTGGGGACAGCTAGTTTTCCGCCCAATGAGCAGTTCTTC
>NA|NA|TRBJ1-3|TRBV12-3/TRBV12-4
CASSLARGSSGNTIYF
TGTGCCAGCAGTTTAGCGCGCGGAAGCTCTGGAAACACCATATATTTT
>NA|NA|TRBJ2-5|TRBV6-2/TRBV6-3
CASTGDRFETQYF
TGTGCCAGCACCGGAGACAGGTTTGAGACCCAGTACTTC
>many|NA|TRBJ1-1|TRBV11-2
CASSGPDRNEAFF
TGTGCCAGCAGCGGGCCGGACAGAAATGAAGCTTTCTTT
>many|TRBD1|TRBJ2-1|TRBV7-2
CASSSLDRGRGEQFF
TGTGCCAGCAGCTCCCTGGACAGGGGGCGAGGTGAGCAGTTCTTC
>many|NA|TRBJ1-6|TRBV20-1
CSARAFRNSPLHF
TGCAGTGCTAGAGCTTTCAGGAATTCACCCCTCCACTTT